Each of the 28 T cell receptor beta chains below was sequenced from the same sample in a study of ipilimumab plus nivolumab after autologous stem cell transplantation. Libraries were prepared by immunoSEQ multiplex PCR; TCRdb keeps only in-frame clonotypes and omits some of them. The data hold tens of thousands of clones, with 90% to 95% observed a single time. The starting material was PBMCs, obtained in a trial of ipilimumab plus nivolumab as post-transplant consolidation. All receptors come from a male donor with multiple myeloma.

V is TRBV27 and J is TRBJ2-5; 7 positions match TRBD2. J lost 0 bases, V lost 5 bases, and 12 bases had no gene match. CDR1 and CDR2 (germline): MNHEY, SMNVEV (reference sequence). This CDR3 is 17 amino acids long. The CDR3 nucleotides read TGTGCCAGCAGTGTAGGGAGGGGACTTCACCACCAAGAGACCCAGTACTTC. It specifies CASSVGRGLHHQETQYF.

The V call is TRBV18, the J call TRBJ2-7; D is possibly TRBD1 or TRBD2 (5 bases each). The germline V gene encodes CDR1 KGHSH and CDR2 LQKENI. The CDR3 extends over 14 amino acids. The V gene lost 3 bases and the J gene lost 2 bases, with 11 bases spanning the gap. CDR3 DNA sequence: TGTGCCAGCTCACCTGGGGGTAACGCCTACGAGCAGTACTTC. It specifies CASSPGGNAYEQYF.

Only one count was recorded for this clone. The V gene is TRBV5-1, the J gene TRBJ2-2; no reliable D call. The CDR3 spans 18 residues. V dropped 0 bases and J dropped 1 base, with 16 bases sitting between them. Germline CDR1 reads SGHRS; CDR2 reads YFSETQ. CDR3 bases: TGCGCCAGCAGCTTGGATATTACCAGGTGGGAGAACACCGGGGAGCTGTTTTTT. Residues: CASSLDITRWENTGELFF. Full variable domain (missing parts from reference TRBV5-1 and TRBJ2-2): KAGVTQTPRYLIKTRGQQVTLSCSPISGHRSVSWYQQTPGQGLQFLFEYFSETQRNKGNFPGRFSGRQFSNSRSEMNVSTLELGDSALYLCASSLDITRWENTGELFFGEGSRLTVL.

The chain recombines TRBV19 with TRBJ1-1; a possible D gene is TRBD1 (5 bases). V was clipped by 8 bases and J by 2 bases, with 18 bases between them. The CDR3 totals 15 residues. The germline V gene encodes CDR1 LNHDA and CDR2 SQIVND (reference sequence). This chain's CDR3 is CASVPPRGLNTEAFF. CDR3 in DNA: TGTGCCAGTGTTCCACCGAGGGGCCTTAACACTGAAGCTTTCTTT.

In DNA form, the CDR3 reads TGTGCCAGCAGCTATTTCGGCCAAGAGACCCAGTACTTC. Amino acids: CASSYFGQETQYF. V usage is TRBV7-9 and J usage is TRBJ2-5; D unclear. In germline, CDR1 is SEHNR, CDR2 FQNEAQ (reference sequence). The CDR3 is 13 residues long. The V gene lost 4 bases and the J gene lost 1 base, with 7 bases spanning the gap.

This clone was seen more than once but under ten times. The chain links TRBV28 to TRBJ2-2; D is possibly TRBD2 (7 bases). CDR3 length: 17 amino acids. Trimming stripped 6 bases from V and 3 bases from J, with 20 bases between. The germline CDR1 and CDR2 sequences are MDHEN and SYDVKM. Here the CDR3 DNA reads TGTGCCAGCAGCTGGAAACAGGGAGGGGTGGACACCGGGGAGCTGTTTTTT. Protein: CASSWKQGGVDTGELFF.

This clone was found once. V usage is TRBV27 and J usage is TRBJ2-7, with D perhaps given as TRBD1 or TRBD2 (6 bases each). This CDR3 has 14 residues. CDR1 and CDR2 (germline): MNHEY, SMNVEV (reference sequence). The V gene lost 0 bases and the J gene lost 3 bases, with 9 bases spanning the gap. CDR3 sequence (DNA): TGTGCCAGCAGTTTATCAGGGGGAGGCTACGAGCAGTACTTC. Protein: CASSLSGGGYEQYF.

The V call is TRBV28, the J call TRBJ2-5; no definite D call. The V gene lost 1 base and the J gene lost 2 bases, with 5 bases spanning the gap. The CDR3 has 13 amino acids. Germline V CDR1 and CDR2: MDHEN, SYDVKM. CDR3 coding DNA: TGTGCCAGCAGTTTATACTTACAAGAGACCCAGTACTTC. Encoded protein: CASSLYLQETQYF.

The V and J genes are TRBV4-3 and TRBJ2-3; TRBD2 might be the D (5 bases). The V end lost 1 base, the J end lost 9 bases, and 11 bases lay between the germline ends. The CDR3 totals 13 residues. Germline loops: CDR1 LGHNA, CDR2 YSLEER. CDR3 DNA: TGCGCCAGCAGCCAAGTGACGGGAAGCACGCAGTATTTT. It yields the protein CASSQVTGSTQYF.

The table lists this clone with a count of one. The chain combines TRBV4-2 with TRBJ2-3; the D call may be TRBD1 or TRBD2 (6 bases each). Germline-derived CDR1 and CDR2 are LGHNA and YNFKEQ. With 1 base removed from V and 2 bases from J, the gap between germline ends came to 16 bases. The CDR3 totals 17 residues. Written as DNA, the CDR3 is TGTGCCAGCAGCCAAGGGGGGGCACAGGGATCCACAGATACGCAGTATTTT. Its protein product is CASSQGGAQGSTDTQYF.

Only a few counts were recorded for this clone. The DNA for the CDR3 is TGTGCCAGCAGCAATACTGGAAACACCATATATTTT. Translation gives CASSNTGNTIYF. The chain links TRBV11-2 to TRBJ1-3; D uncertain. V gave up 5 bases and J gave up 2 bases, with 4 bases separating them. Germline assignment: CDR1 SGHAT and CDR2 FQNNGV. This CDR3 contains 12 residues.

This clone came up once. The V and J genes are TRBV4-1 and TRBJ2-5; D call uncertain. V was trimmed by 0 bases and J by 5 bases, leaving 10 bases between them. Germline CDR1 and CDR2: MGHRA and YSYEKL. The CDR3 extends over 14 amino acids. The CDR3 protein is CASSQDLPSETQYF. Written as DNA, the CDR3 is TGCGCCAGCAGCCAAGACCTACCGTCGGAGACCCAGTACTTC.

The CDR3 spells CASSDPQSLSYEQYF. The DNA of the CDR3 is TGTGCCAGCAGTGATCCACAGTCACTATCCTACGAGCAGTACTTC. The V and J genes are TRBV6-1 and TRBJ2-7, with unresolved D. V was clipped by 3 bases and J by 1 base, with 13 bases between them. From germline, CDR1 is MNHNS and CDR2 SASEGT. The CDR3 has 15 amino acids.

This chain joins TRBV5-5 and TRBJ2-7; TRBD2 matches at 7 bases. Germline V CDR1 and CDR2: SGHKS, YYEKEE (reference sequence). The junction had 1 base not matched to a gene; V was cut back by 2 bases and J by 2 bases. The CDR3 extends over 13 amino acids. CDR3 in amino acids: CASSFGTTYEQYF. The CDR3 nucleotides are TGTGCCAGCAGCTTCGGGACTACCTACGAGCAGTACTTC.

The chain links TRBV7-3 to TRBJ1-2; TRBD1 aligns across 8 bases. Germline CDR1 SGHTA, CDR2 FQGTGA. The V and J ends lost 1 base and 6 bases, in that order; junction bases with no gene match: 7. The CDR3 sequence is 15 residues long. Here the CDR3 reads CASSLSHRGADGYTF. CDR3 coding DNA: TGTGCCAGCAGCTTAAGTCACAGGGGGGCGGATGGCTACACCTTC.

The gene calls are TRBV19 and TRBJ2-2; 8 bases map to TRBD1. The germline CDR1 and CDR2 sequences are LNHDA and SQIVND (reference sequence). The CDR3 spans 16 residues. The J segment lost 4 bases and the V segment lost 2 bases, leaving 6 bases of the junction unmatched. The CDR3 coding sequence is TGTGCCAGTAGTATAAGGAACAGGGGGTCCACCGGGGAGCTGTTTTTT. Its translation: CASSIRNRGSTGELFF.

CDR3 in DNA: TGTGCCAGCAGCACCCGGACTAGCGGGAGATACGAGCAGTACTTC. Amino acid sequence: CASSTRTSGRYEQYF. The chain joins TRBV7-2 to TRBJ2-7; TRBD2 agrees at 13 bases. Germline V gives CDR1 SGHTA, CDR2 FQGNSA. Germline trimming cut 5 bases from V and 4 bases from J; bases unmatched to any gene: 5. This CDR3 is built from 15 residues. Full variable domain (rest looked up from reference TRBV7-2 and TRBJ2-7): GAGVSQSPSNKVTEKGKDVELRCDPISGHTALYWYRQSLGQGLEFLIYFQGNSAPDKSGLPSDRFSAERTGGSVSTLTIQRTQQEDSAVYLCASSTRTSGRYEQYFGPGTRLTVT.

V is TRBV28 and J is TRBJ2-6, with D possibly being TRBD2 (6 bases). Deletions cut 0 bases from V and 1 base from J, with 16 bases between. CDR1 and CDR2 (germline): MDHEN, SYDVKM. The CDR3 runs to 19 residues. DNA of the CDR3: TGTGCCAGCAGTTTATGGGGGAGGCGGGCCCGGTCTGGGGCCAACGTCCTGACTTTC. It encodes CASSLWGRRARSGANVLTF.

This clone was detected only once. J is TRBJ2-7 and V is TRBV7-2; 9 nucleotides agree with TRBD2. V lost 3 bases to trimming and J lost 3 bases; unmatched junction nucleotides: 15. Per germline, CDR1 SGHTA and CDR2 FQGNSA. The CDR3 is 18 amino acids. CDR3 DNA: TGTGCCAGCAGCTTTGCTCTAGCGGGGCGGAGTGTTTACTACGAGCAGTACTTC. It is translated as CASSFALAGRSVYYEQYF.

The chain combines TRBV4-3 with TRBJ2-5; 10 bases map to TRBD2. This CDR3 contains 14 residues. Germline lookup yields CDR1 LGHNA and CDR2 YSLEER. V shed 5 bases and J 5 bases; nucleotides not matched to a gene: 5. In DNA, the CDR3 is TGCGCCAGCAGCGGAGCGGGGGGGCACGAGACCCAGTACTTC. This sequence encodes CASSGAGGHETQYF.

The gene calls are TRBV2 and TRBJ2-7; no reliable D call. The CDR3 loop spans 14 amino acids. Trimming cost V 7 bases and J 12 bases, with 25 bases left between them. The germline gives CDR1 SNHLY, CDR2 FYNNEI. CDR3 sequence (DNA): TGTGCCAGCACCGGCTTAAATGGGTTGACTTCCCTGTACTTC. Its protein is CASTGLNGLTSLYF.

The chain couples TRBV27 to TRBJ1-1; D gene ambiguous. Trimming cost V 5 bases and J 1 base, with 11 bases left between them. This CDR3 contains 14 residues. Germline loops: CDR1 MNHEY, CDR2 SMNVEV (reference sequence). CDR3 nucleotide sequence: TGTGCCAGCAGTGAACTGGGGAAGAACACTGAAGCTTTCTTT. Protein: CASSELGKNTEAFF.

The rearrangement uses TRBV28 and TRBJ2-1, with a possible D match to TRBD2 (5 bases). From germline, CDR1 is MDHEN and CDR2 SYDVKM. Trimming took off 5 bases at V and 0 bases at J, with 14 bases between the two ends. The CDR3 totals 16 residues. Written as DNA, the CDR3 is TGTGCCAGCAGTCCTCGGCGAGGACTCTCCTACAATGAGCAGTTCTTC. Translating gives CASSPRRGLSYNEQFF.

V and J are TRBV4-3 and TRBJ2-7; D might be TRBD1 (6 bases). There are 16 residues in the CDR3. From germline, CDR1 is LGHNA and CDR2 YSLEER. Trimming took off 4 bases at V and 0 bases at J, with 16 bases between the two ends. The CDR3 nucleotides read TGCGCCAGCAGCCGGGGCGACCGGGACACCTCCTACGAGCAGTACTTC. It encodes CASSRGDRDTSYEQYF.

This clone is a singleton in its sample. The CDR3 is CASSLSGRMGTSTDTQYF. The CDR3 region has the DNA TGTGCCAGCAGTTTGTCGGGAAGAATGGGGACTAGCACAGATACGCAGTATTTT. The chain is built from TRBV28 and TRBJ2-3, with a tentative D call TRBD2 (6 bases). Looked up from germline, CDR1 is MDHEN and CDR2 is SYDVKM. The CDR3 contains 18 residues. V lost 3 bases and J 0 bases, leaving 19 bases between the germline ends. Filled out from reference TRBV28 and TRBJ2-3, the complete variable domain reads DVKVTQSSRYLVKRTGEKVFLECVQDMDHENMFWYRQDPGLGLRLIYFSYDVKMKEKGDIPEGYSVSREKKERFSLILESASTNQTSMYLCASSLSGRMGTSTDTQYFGPGTRLTVL.

This sequence joins TRBV5-4 and TRBJ2-1; 10 bases map to TRBD2. The germline V gene has CDR1 SGHNT and CDR2 YYREEE (reference sequence). The CDR3 runs 11 residues. CDR3 coding DNA: TGTGGAGCGGGAGGGGTTAATGAGCAGTTCTTC. Translating gives CGAGGVNEQFF.

This chain connects TRBV12-5 to TRBJ2-3, with D unclear. The CDR3 consists of 13 residues. Germline CDR1 is LGHNT and CDR2 is FRNRAP. Trimming shortened V by 1 base and J by 0 bases, and 2 bases separated the two germline ends. As DNA, the CDR3 is TGTGCTAGTGGTTTGGACAGCACAGATACGCAGTATTTT. It is translated as CASGLDSTDTQYF.

The gene calls are TRBV2 and TRBJ1-5; the D is unclear. In germline, CDR1 is SNHLY, CDR2 FYNNEI. V was trimmed by 0 bases and J by 3 bases, leaving 12 bases between them. The CDR3 consists of 16 residues. The CDR3 spells CASSEATPRNNQPQHF. As DNA, the CDR3 is TGTGCCAGCAGTGAAGCAACGCCAAGGAACAATCAGCCCCAGCATTTT.